The next 24 T cell receptor beta chains were all read from a single sample in a study of blood T cell repertoires in COVID-19. TCRdb keeps only in-frame clones here, not all; method: immunoSEQ multiplex PCR. The sample carries roughly 120,000 clones, 55% to 75% recorded once. The sequenced material came from peripheral blood. These receptors all stem from a human donor with acute or convalescent COVID-19. The donor label of this sample is uncertain.

In its sample, this clone was seen a few times. The V call is TRBV2, the J call TRBJ2-7, with TRBD2 matching over 8 bases. CDR3 length equals 14 residues. Germline trimming cut 9 bases from V and 6 bases from J; bases unmatched to any gene: 13. The germline gives CDR1 SNHLY, CDR2 FYNNEI. CDR3 DNA: TGTGCCAGTCGGGTCCGGGGGGGCATTGGCGAGCAGTACGTC. Protein sequence: CASRVRGGIGEQYV.

This clone was recorded many times. The DNA of the CDR3 is TGTGCCAGCAGCTTAGGCGGTGTCGGGGGGGCACCTACGCAGTATTTT. This translates into CASSLGGVGGAPTQYF. J is TRBJ2-3 and V is TRBV13; 8 bases align to TRBD2. J was trimmed by 8 bases and V by 0 bases; bases with no gene match: 10. CDR1 and CDR2 from the germline V gene are PRHDT and FYEKMQ (reference sequence). This CDR3 is 16 amino acids long.

This clone appeared a single time. The chain uses TRBV25-1 and TRBJ1-3; 11 nucleotides align to TRBD1. The junction had 4 bases not matched to a gene; V was cut back by 6 bases and J by 3 bases. The CDR3 contains 15 residues. Germline values: CDR1 MGHDK, CDR2 SYGVNS. As DNA, the CDR3 is TGTGCCAGCAGAACCGGGACAGGGGGTGGAAACACCATATATTTT. Its protein is CASRTGTGGGNTIYF.

This chain joins TRBV2 and TRBJ1-1; no reliable D call. The CDR3 covers 13 residues. V lost 5 bases, J lost 5 bases, and 12 bases lay in between. Per germline, CDR1 SNHLY and CDR2 FYNNEI. In DNA form, the CDR3 reads TGTGCCAGCAGTTATCGGGAAAGGACTGAAGCTTTCTTT. Protein: CASSYRERTEAFF.

This clone was seen a few times. The chain links TRBV28 to TRBJ2-1; D might be TRBD1 (6 bases). Deletions cut 5 bases from V and 10 bases from J, with 18 bases between. The CDR3 has 14 amino acids. Germline V CDR1 and CDR2: MDHEN, SYDVKM. Here the CDR3 DNA reads TGTGCCAGCAGTAGCGCGAGAGGGGGAAACGAGCAGTTCTTC. Protein product: CASSSARGGNEQFF. The full variable domain, its missing parts supplied by reference TRBV28 and TRBJ2-1, is DVKVTQSSRYLVKRTGEKVFLECVQDMDHENMFWYRQDPGLGLRLIYFSYDVKMKEKGDIPEGYSVSREKKERFSLILESASTNQTSMYLCASSSARGGNEQFFGPGTRLTVL.

The chain couples TRBV5-4 to TRBJ2-1, with 10 bases that match TRBD2. Trimming removed 0 bases from V and 7 bases from J; junction bases left unmatched: 7. The CDR3 length is 16 residues. Germline V gene sequence: CDR1 SGHNT, CDR2 YYREEE (reference sequence). The CDR3 reads CASSLGAGGPQNEQFF. The CDR3 bases are TGTGCCAGCAGCTTGGGAGCGGGGGGGCCGCAGAATGAGCAGTTCTTC.

J is TRBJ1-1 and V is TRBV5-4; D is ambiguous. The germline V and J ends were trimmed by 3 bases and 1 base, with 10 bases remaining between them. This CDR3 contains 14 residues. CDR1 is SGHNT and CDR2 is YYREEE in the germline V gene (reference sequence). The CDR3 loop reads CASSSQSRNTEAFF. CDR3 DNA: TGTGCCAGCAGCTCACAGTCGAGGAACACTGAAGCTTTCTTT.

This clone was recorded a few times. This chain uses TRBV5-1 with TRBJ2-6; the match to TRBD1 covers 7 bases. The V segment lost 5 bases and the J segment 0 bases; nucleotides outside the gene matches: 5. The CDR3 totals 16 residues. CDR1 and CDR2 (germline): SGHRS, YFSETQ. The CDR3 here is CASRRSGGSGANVLTF. The CDR3 DNA follows: TGCGCCAGCAGAAGATCAGGGGGCTCTGGGGCCAACGTCCTGACTTTC.

In this sample, this clone turned up a few times. The rearrangement joins TRBV24-1 to TRBJ2-1; TRBD1 aligns across 9 bases. This CDR3 comprises 16 residues. V lost 3 bases, J lost 2 bases, and 4 bases stayed unmatched. From germline, CDR1 is KGHDR and CDR2 SFDVKD. CDR3 loop: CATSDIQGAAYNEQFF. The CDR3 DNA follows: TGTGCCACCAGTGATATACAGGGGGCCGCCTACAATGAGCAGTTCTTC.

This clone was picked up one time. The chain uses TRBV28 and TRBJ1-5; a possible D gene is TRBD1 (6 bases). The CDR3 is made up of 14 amino acids. V was shortened by 7 bases and J by 6 bases, with 16 bases between the two germline ends. Germline values: CDR1 MDHEN, CDR2 SYDVKM. The CDR3 reads CASKPPGESQPQHF. CDR3 sequence (DNA): TGTGCCAGCAAACCTCCAGGGGAGAGTCAGCCCCAGCATTTT.

The DNA of the CDR3 is TGTGCCAGCAGCTCCGGACTAGCGGGGGGCTCATACGAGCAGTACTTC. Encoded protein: CASSSGLAGGSYEQYF. This rearrangement joins TRBV7-2 to TRBJ2-7, with 14 bases identical to TRBD2. J gave up 4 bases and V 4 bases, and 6 bases lay outside the gene matches. This CDR3 comprises 16 residues. The germline V gene encodes CDR1 SGHTA and CDR2 FQGNSA. The full variable domain, completed using reference TRBV7-2 and TRBJ2-7, is GAGVSQSPSNKVTEKGKDVELRCDPISGHTALYWYRQSLGQGLEFLIYFQGNSAPDKSGLPSDRFSAERTGGSVSTLTIQRTQQEDSAVYLCASSSGLAGGSYEQYFGPGTRLTVT.

The chain recombines TRBV3-1 (or the pseudogene TRBV3-2) with TRBJ2-6; possibly TRBD2 for D (5 bases). Germline V lookup: CDR1 LGHDT, CDR2 YNNKEL (reference sequence). This CDR3 region has 15 residues. V was pared by 4 bases and J by 0 bases, with 7 bases between. CDR3 loop: CASSRAGSGANVLTF. CDR3 in DNA: TGTGCCAGCAGCCGCGCGGGCTCTGGGGCCAACGTCCTGACTTTC.

The rearrangement joins TRBV13 to TRBJ1-6, with D perhaps matching TRBD1 (6 bases). CDR1 is PRHDT, CDR2 FYEKMQ, per germline (reference sequence). CDR3 length equals 17 residues. V was trimmed by 5 bases and J by 6 bases, leaving 20 bases between them. DNA of the CDR3: TGTGCCAGCAGCCCAGTCGGGGGGCGTCGGGGTAATTCACCCCTCCACTTT. Translated: CASSPVGGRRGNSPLHF.

By proportion, this clone is medium-sized. DNA of the CDR3: TGTGCCAGCAGTATCGGTGAAGCTTTCTTT. It translates to CASSIGEAFF. The chain joins TRBV2 to TRBJ1-1; D is uncertain. CDR1 and CDR2 from the germline V gene are SNHLY and FYNNEI. Trimming shortened V by 5 bases and J by 7 bases, and 5 bases separated the two germline ends. The CDR3 totals 10 residues.

The rearrangement uses TRBV28 and TRBJ2-7, with D perhaps TRBD1 (5 bases). Germline CDR1 reads MDHEN; CDR2 reads SYDVKM. Trimming shortened V by 6 bases and J by 6 bases, and 15 bases separated the two germline ends. The length of the CDR3 is 13 residues. The CDR3 bases are TGTGCCAGCAGGGGGCGCATGCTGGGCGAGCAGTACGTC. It specifies CASRGRMLGEQYV.

This clone showed up just once. The chain combines TRBV5-1 with TRBJ2-1, with 9 nucleotides matching TRBD1. The CDR3 has 16 residues. Germline lookup yields CDR1 SGHRS and CDR2 YFSETQ. The junction had 4 bases not matched to a gene; V was cut back by 1 base and J by 2 bases. CDR3 sequence: CASSLLGQGTYNEQFF. The CDR3 bases are TGCGCCAGCAGCTTGCTGGGACAGGGCACCTACAATGAGCAGTTCTTC.

The chain uses TRBV29-1 and TRBJ2-1, with 8 bases lining up with TRBD2. V trimming: 7 bases; J trimming: 14 bases; junction bases outside the gene matches: 7. There are 10 residues in the CDR3. The V gene's germline CDR1 is SQVTM and CDR2 ANQGSEA. CDR3 nucleotide sequence: TGCAGCGCCGGAGCGGGGGTAGAGTTCTTC. Protein sequence: CSAGAGVEFF.

The J gene is TRBJ2-3, the V gene TRBV7-7; TRBD2 matches 8 bases. Trimming at V came to 2 bases and at J to 2 bases, leaving 3 bases not matched to a gene. This CDR3 comprises 15 residues. Germline V gene data show CDR1 as SSHAT and CDR2 as FNYEAQ (reference sequence). The CDR3 nucleotides are TGTGCCAGCAGCTTAAGCGGGGGCCTCACAGATACGCAGTATTTT. Residues: CASSLSGGLTDTQYF.

The chain couples TRBV11-2 to TRBJ1-1; TRBD1 might be the D (6 bases). Trimming removed 6 bases at V and 5 bases at J, with 13 bases between. CDR3 size: 13 residues. The germline gives CDR1 SGHAT, CDR2 FQNNGV. The CDR3 protein is CASSPRGRTEAFF. CDR3 DNA sequence: TGTGCCAGCAGTCCCAGGGGTCGAACTGAAGCTTTCTTT.

This chain joins TRBV7-9 and TRBJ2-5; D unclear. The CDR3 has 15 residues. From germline, CDR1 is SEHNR and CDR2 FQNEAQ (reference sequence). V was cut by 2 bases and J by 1 base, with 11 bases left in between. The CDR3 region has the DNA TGTGCCAGCAGCTTACAGGTCTTTTTCCAAGAGACCCAGTACTTC. It codes for CASSLQVFFQETQYF.

This clone was found many times. The chain couples TRBV7-9 to TRBJ2-5; 10 nucleotides align to TRBD2. Germline CDR1 is SEHNR and CDR2 is FQNEAQ (reference sequence). V dropped 5 bases and J dropped 0; count of bases not matched to a gene: 15. This CDR3 comprises 19 residues. In DNA form, the CDR3 reads TGTGCCAGCAGCCTCAAAAGACTAGCGGGCCCCTTACACCAAGAGACCCAGTACTTC. As protein: CASSLKRLAGPLHQETQYF.

The gene calls are TRBV6-5 and TRBJ2-2; D unresolved. V was clipped by 8 bases and J by 5 bases, with 12 bases between them. CDR1 is MNHEY and CDR2 is SVGAGI in the germline V gene. The CDR3 has 13 amino acids. The CDR3 nucleotides are TGTGCCAGCCCCCCTATCGGGACCGGGGAGCTGTTTTTT. Encoded protein: CASPPIGTGELFF.

J is TRBJ2-5 and V is TRBV6-2 or TRBV6-3; 8 positions match TRBD1. This CDR3 is built from 16 residues. Trimming removed 2 bases from V and 1 base from J; junction bases left unmatched: 6. Germline V gene lookup returns CDR1 MNHEY and CDR2 SVGEGT. The CDR3 protein is CASSYTLTGGQETQYF. CDR3 DNA: TGTGCCAGCAGTTACACCTTAACAGGGGGCCAAGAGACCCAGTACTTC.

This clone was seen just once. The chain links TRBV6-6 to TRBJ2-7; a weak D match, TRBD1 (6 bases). The V end was cut by 5 bases, the J end by 6 bases, with 17 bases between. The CDR3 is 14 amino acids. Germline V gives CDR1 MNHNY, CDR2 SVGAGI (reference sequence). CDR3 sequence (DNA): TGTGCCAGCAGTGACAATCGACAGGTGTCCGAGCAGTACGTC. The encoded protein is CASSDNRQVSEQYV.